The rows below give T cell receptor beta chains drawn from one sample of a study of Graves' ophthalmopathy and Graves' hyperthyroidism. Using its own MiXCR run on the multiplex PCR reads, TCRdb lists one record per CDR3 protein. The data show approximately 640,000 distinct CDR3 sequences, with over 40% seen just once and more than 3% held by the top ten. The sequenced material came from peripheral blood. The receptor set was obtained from an adult man with Graves' ophthalmopathy. CDR3s include the opening cysteine and the closing phenylalanine or tryptophan. A D gene is named only where the DNA matches it firmly. The listing skips clone size in some rows; elsewhere it reads once, few, many or a size class.

abundance,d_gene,v_gene,j_gene,CDR3nt,CDR3aa
many,TRBD1,TRBV7-9,TRBJ2-7,TGTGCCAGCAGCGCAGGGACAGAAGCTTACGAGCAGTACTTC,CASSAGTEAYEQYF
NA,TRBD1,TRBV5-4,TRBJ2-7,TGTGCCAGCAGCAACGACAGGGTGCCCTACGAGCAGTACTTC,CASSNDRVPYEQYF
many,NA,TRBV7-2,TRBJ1-1,TGTGCCAGCACCCTAGAGTGGGGTGGCCAACAAGCTTTCTTT,CASTLEWGGQQAFF
NA,TRBD1,TRBV29-1,TRBJ2-2,TGCAGCGTCCGACAGGGCGGAACCTACGAGCTGTTTTTT,CSVRQGGTYELFF
many,NA,TRBV6-6,TRBJ2-5,TGTGCCAGCAAGCAGGGGCAAGAGACCCAGTACTTC,CASKQGQETQYF
NA,NA,TRBV7-2,TRBJ2-5,TGTGCCAGCAGCCGGACTATTCAAGAGACCCAGTACTTC,CASSRTIQETQYF
many,NA,TRBV5-1,TRBJ2-1,TGCGCCAGCACCCCCGGGGCAGGAGACAATGAGCAGTTCTTC,CASTPGAGDNEQFF
NA,NA,TRBV7-2,TRBJ2-6,TGTGCCAGCAGCTTACGGGGAGGTGGGGGGATCTCTGGGGCCAACGTCCTGACTTTC,CASSLRGGGGISGANVLTF
NA,TRBD1,TRBV20-1,TRBJ1-1,TGCAGTGCTGAAACCGGGACAGCGGACGACACTGAAGCTTTCTTT,CSAETGTADDTEAFF
few,TRBD1,TRBV7-2,TRBJ1-5,TGTGCCAGCAGCCAAGGAGCGGCCGACAGGGGTAATCAGCCCCAGCATTTT,CASSQGAADRGNQPQHF
many,NA,TRBV4-1,TRBJ2-5,TGCGCCAGCAGCCAAGTTATCCAGGTCGGGGAGACCCAGTACTTC,CASSQVIQVGETQYF
few,NA,TRBV9,TRBJ2-7,TGTGCCAGCAGCTTACAAGGGCGCCCCTTGTCCGAGCAGTACTTC,CASSLQGRPLSEQYF
few,NA,TRBV3-1,TRBJ2-5,TGTGCCAGCAGCCTCTTGATCGGAGCTCAAGAGACCCAGTACTTC,CASSLLIGAQETQYF
NA,TRBD1,TRBV14,TRBJ1-4,TGTGCCAGCAGCCAAGTAGCAGGGGGCAGTGAAAAACTGTTTTTT,CASSQVAGGSEKLFF
NA,NA,TRBV2,TRBJ1-5,TGTGCCAGCAGTGGGCGAGGGGTGGGACAGCCCCAGCATTTT,CASSGRGVGQPQHF